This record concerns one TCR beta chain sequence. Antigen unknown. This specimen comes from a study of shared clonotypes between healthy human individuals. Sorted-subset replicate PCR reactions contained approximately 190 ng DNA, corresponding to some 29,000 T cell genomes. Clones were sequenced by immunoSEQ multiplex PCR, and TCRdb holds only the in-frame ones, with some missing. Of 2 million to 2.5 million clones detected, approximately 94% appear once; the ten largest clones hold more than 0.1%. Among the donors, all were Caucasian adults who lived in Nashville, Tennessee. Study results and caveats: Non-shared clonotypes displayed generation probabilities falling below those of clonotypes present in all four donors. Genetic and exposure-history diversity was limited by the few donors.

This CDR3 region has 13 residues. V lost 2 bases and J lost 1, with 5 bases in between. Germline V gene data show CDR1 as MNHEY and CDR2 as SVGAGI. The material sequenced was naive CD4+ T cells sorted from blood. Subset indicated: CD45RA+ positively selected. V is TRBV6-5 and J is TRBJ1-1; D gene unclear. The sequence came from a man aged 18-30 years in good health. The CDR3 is CASSYQENTEAFF. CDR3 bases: TGTGCCAGCAGTTACCAGGAGAACACTGAAGCTTTCTTT.